What follows describes a single TCR beta chain. The antigen remains undetermined. This CDR3 has 17 residues. V shed 2 bases and J shed 0 bases, with 17 bases lying between them. These data originate in a study of human T cells and chemical hapten exposure. Specified time point: patch test 3, about 24 weeks after DPC sensitization. Stated treatment: therapeutic diphenylcyclopropenone sensitization with weekly scalp DPC. Each donor was an alopecia patient between 18 and 70 years of age who qualified for DPC. How the authors handled the data: TCR counts had a median of about 99,000 per sample and spanned roughly 20,000 to 750,000. TCRdb re-called the RACE reads with MiXCR, one entry per CDR3 protein. The V and J calls and clone size come from TCRdb's table, not from the authors' own analysis. The data hold 110,000 or so distinct CDR3 sequences, with less than 45% observed a single time. Whole-study results and caveats: Because they had alopecia, donors may respond immunologically unlike healthy people.

This TCR came from a man in his forties with alopecia areata. Some clones in this sample may be carry-over from other donors' samples. This sample comprised whole blood, obtained in connection with sensitization to the hapten diphenylcyclopropenone (DPC). This chain uses TRBV12-3 or TRBV12-4 with TRBJ2-7; TRBD2 might be the D (6 bases). CDR3 sequence: CASSLLGLAKSSYEQYV. The CDR3, as DNA: TGTGCCAGCAGTTTACTAGGGCTAGCGAAGAGCTCCTACGAGCAGTACGTC.